The TCR beta chain under discussion was sequenced for a study of CD4 T cells in relation to SARS-CoV-2 and coronaviruses. With 5 bases clipped from V and 4 bases from J, the junction kept 7 bases outside the gene matches. The CDR3 length is 14 residues. CDR1 is LNHDA and CDR2 is SQIVND in the germline V gene (reference sequence). Before the COVID-19 pandemic, during about 2011-2018, CD4+ T cells were taken from unexposed donors. After ten to eleven days of culture, CD4+ T cells were isolated. This clone was seen a single time. The target antigen is unknown. The data were produced by immunoSEQ multiplex PCR, yet TCRdb's version contains in-frame clones alone and is incomplete. Of tens of thousands of clones listed, roughly 66% are singletons.

The chain carries TRBV19 and TRBJ1-2; 7 nucleotides match TRBD1. The receptor's source is a human donor in good health. Sequencing was performed on CD4+ T cells from PBMCs, cultured in vitro. CDR3 in amino acids: CASSGQATLYGYTF. CDR3 bases: TGTGCCAGTAGTGGACAGGCTACCCTCTATGGCTACACCTTC.